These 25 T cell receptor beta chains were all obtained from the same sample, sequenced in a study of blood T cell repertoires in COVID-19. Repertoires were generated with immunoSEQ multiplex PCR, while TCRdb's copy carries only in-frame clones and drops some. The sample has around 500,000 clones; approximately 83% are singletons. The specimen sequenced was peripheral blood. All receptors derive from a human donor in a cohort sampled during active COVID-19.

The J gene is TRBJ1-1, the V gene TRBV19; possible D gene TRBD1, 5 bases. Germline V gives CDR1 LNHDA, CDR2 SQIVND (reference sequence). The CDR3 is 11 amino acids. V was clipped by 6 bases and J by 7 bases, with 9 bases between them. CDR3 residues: CASRHQGEAFF. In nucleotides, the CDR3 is TGTGCCAGTAGACATCAGGGTGAAGCTTTCTTT.

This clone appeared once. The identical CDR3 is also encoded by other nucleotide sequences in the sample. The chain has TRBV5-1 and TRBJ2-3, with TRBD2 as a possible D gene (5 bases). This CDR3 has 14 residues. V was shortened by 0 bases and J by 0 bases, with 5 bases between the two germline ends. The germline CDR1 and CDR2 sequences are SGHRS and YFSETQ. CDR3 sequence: CASSLGGSTDTQYF. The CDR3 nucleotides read TGCGCCAGCAGCTTGGGAGGGAGCACAGATACGCAGTATTTT.

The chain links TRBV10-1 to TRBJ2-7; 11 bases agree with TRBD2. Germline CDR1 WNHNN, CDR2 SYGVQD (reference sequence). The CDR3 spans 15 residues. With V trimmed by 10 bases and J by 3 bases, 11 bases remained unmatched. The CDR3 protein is CANLTTSGGRYEQYF. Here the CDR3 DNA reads TGCGCCAACCTAACCACTAGCGGGGGACGCTACGAGCAGTACTTC.

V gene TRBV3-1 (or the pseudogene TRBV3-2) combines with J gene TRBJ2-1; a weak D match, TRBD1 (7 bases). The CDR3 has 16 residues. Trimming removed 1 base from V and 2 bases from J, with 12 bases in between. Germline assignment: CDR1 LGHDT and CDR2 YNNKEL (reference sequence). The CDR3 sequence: CASSQGAGTAYNEQFF. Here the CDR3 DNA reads TGTGCCAGCAGCCAAGGGGCGGGGACAGCCTACAATGAGCAGTTCTTC.

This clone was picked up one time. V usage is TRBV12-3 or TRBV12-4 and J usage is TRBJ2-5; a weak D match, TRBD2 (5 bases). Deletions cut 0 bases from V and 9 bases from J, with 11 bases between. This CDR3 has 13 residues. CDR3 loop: CASSLAPKEAQYF. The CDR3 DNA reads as TGTGCCAGCAGTTTAGCCCCCAAGGAGGCCCAGTACTTC.

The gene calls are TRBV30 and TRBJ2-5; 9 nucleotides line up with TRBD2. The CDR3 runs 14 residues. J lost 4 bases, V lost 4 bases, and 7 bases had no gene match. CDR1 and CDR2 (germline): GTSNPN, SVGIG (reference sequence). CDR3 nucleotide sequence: TGTGCCTGGACCGCGGGAGGGCCGGGAGAGACCCAGTACTTC. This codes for CAWTAGGPGETQYF.

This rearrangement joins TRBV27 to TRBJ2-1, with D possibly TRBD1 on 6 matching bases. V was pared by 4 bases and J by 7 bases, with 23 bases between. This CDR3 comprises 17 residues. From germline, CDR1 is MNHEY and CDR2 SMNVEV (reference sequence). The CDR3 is CASSSRGVARGINEQFF. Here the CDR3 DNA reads TGTGCCAGCAGTTCCAGGGGAGTAGCTCGAGGTATAAATGAGCAGTTCTTC.

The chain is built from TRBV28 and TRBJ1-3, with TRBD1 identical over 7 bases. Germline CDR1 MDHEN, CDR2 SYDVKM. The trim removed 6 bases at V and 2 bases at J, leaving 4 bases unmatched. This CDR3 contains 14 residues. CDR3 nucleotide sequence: TGTGCCAGCAGGACAACAGGGGCTGGAAACACCATATATTTT. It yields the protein CASRTTGAGNTIYF.

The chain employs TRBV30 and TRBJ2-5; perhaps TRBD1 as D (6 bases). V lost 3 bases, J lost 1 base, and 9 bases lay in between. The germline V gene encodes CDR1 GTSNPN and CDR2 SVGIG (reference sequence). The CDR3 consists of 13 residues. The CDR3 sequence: CAWRTRGQETQYF. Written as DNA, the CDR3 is TGTGCCTGGAGAACCAGGGGCCAAGAGACCCAGTACTTC.

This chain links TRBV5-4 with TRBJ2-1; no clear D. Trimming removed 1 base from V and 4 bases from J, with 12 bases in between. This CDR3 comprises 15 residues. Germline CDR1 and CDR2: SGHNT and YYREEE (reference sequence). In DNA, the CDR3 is TGTGCCAGCAGCTTGTCGGCGGCGACGTACAATGAGCAGTTCTTC. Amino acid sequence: CASSLSAATYNEQFF.

DNA of the CDR3: TGTGCCAGCACCCGAACCCGACAGGGGGCGAACTATGGCTACACCTTC. Protein sequence: CASTRTRQGANYGYTF. V gene TRBV7-9 combines with J gene TRBJ1-2, with TRBD1 matching 10 bases. V shed 7 bases, J shed 2 bases, and the junction held 10 bases outside the gene matches. Germline CDR1 SEHNR, CDR2 FQNEAQ (reference sequence). The CDR3 sequence is 16 residues long.

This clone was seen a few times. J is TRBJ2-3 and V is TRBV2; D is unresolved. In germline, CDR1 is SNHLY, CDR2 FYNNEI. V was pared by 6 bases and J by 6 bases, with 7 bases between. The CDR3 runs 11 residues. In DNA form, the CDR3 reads TGTGCCAGCAGGTCTAGGGATACGCAGTATTTT. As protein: CASRSRDTQYF. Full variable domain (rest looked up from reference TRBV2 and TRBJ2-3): EPEVTQTPSHQVTQMGQEVILRCVPISNHLYFYWYRQILGQKVEFLVSFYNNEISEKSEIFDDQFSVERPDGSNFTLKIRSTKLEDSAMYFCASRSRDTQYFGPGTRLTVL.

The CDR3 DNA reads TGCAGCGTTCTCCATACGGGGGGCAATGAGCAGTTCTTC. Protein product: CSVLHTGGNEQFF. The rearrangement links TRBV29-1 to TRBJ2-1; 7 bases fit TRBD2. Trimming at V came to 5 bases and at J to 6 bases, leaving 7 bases not matched to a gene. The CDR3 has 13 amino acids. Per the germline V gene, CDR1 is SQVTM and CDR2 is ANQGSEA.

This CDR3 reads CASSWESGGYGYTF. In nucleotides, the CDR3 is TGCGCCAGCAGCTGGGAGTCAGGGGGGTATGGCTACACCTTC. V usage is TRBV5-1 and J usage is TRBJ1-2; 7 bases are a match to TRBD1. The CDR3 spans 14 residues. V was pared by 3 bases and J by 5 bases, with 7 bases of the junction left unmatched. Germline V CDR1 and CDR2: SGHRS, YFSETQ.

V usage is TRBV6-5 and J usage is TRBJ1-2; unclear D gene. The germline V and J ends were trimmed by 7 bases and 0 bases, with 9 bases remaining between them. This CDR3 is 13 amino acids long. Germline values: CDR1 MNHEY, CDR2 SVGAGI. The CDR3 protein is CASTVGANYGYTF. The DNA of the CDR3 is TGTGCCAGCACTGTGGGAGCTAACTATGGCTACACCTTC.

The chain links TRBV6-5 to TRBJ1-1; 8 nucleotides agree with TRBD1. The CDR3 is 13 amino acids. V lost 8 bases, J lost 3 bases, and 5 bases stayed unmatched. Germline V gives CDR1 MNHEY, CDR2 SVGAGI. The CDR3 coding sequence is TGTGCCAGCGAAGGACAGGGATACACTGAAGCTTTCTTT. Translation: CASEGQGYTEAFF.

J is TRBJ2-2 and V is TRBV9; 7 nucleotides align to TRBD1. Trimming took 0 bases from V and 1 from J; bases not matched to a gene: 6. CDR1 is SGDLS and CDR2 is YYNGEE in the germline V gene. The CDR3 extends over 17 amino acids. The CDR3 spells CASSVEVRTGNTGELFF. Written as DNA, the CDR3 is TGTGCCAGCAGCGTAGAAGTAAGGACAGGGAACACCGGGGAGCTGTTTTTT. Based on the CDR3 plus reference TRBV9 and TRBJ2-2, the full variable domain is DSGVTQTPKHLITATGQRVTLRCSPRSGDLSVYWYQQSLDQGLQFLIQYYNGEERAKGNILERFSAQQFPDLHSELNLSSLELGDSALYFCASSVEVRTGNTGELFFGEGSRLTVL.

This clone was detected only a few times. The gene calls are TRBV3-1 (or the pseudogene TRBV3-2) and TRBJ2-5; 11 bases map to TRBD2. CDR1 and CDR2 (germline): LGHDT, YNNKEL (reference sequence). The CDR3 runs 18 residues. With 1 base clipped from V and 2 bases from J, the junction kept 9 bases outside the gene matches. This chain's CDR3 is CASSQVTSSGRQQETQYF. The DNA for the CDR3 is TGTGCCAGCAGCCAAGTCACCTCTAGCGGGAGGCAGCAAGAGACCCAGTACTTC.

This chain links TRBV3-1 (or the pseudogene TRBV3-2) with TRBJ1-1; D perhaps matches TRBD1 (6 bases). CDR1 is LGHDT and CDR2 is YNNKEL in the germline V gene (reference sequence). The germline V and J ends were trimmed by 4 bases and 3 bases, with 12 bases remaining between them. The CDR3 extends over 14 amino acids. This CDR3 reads CASSLQGSDTEAFF. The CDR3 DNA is TGTGCCAGCAGCCTACAGGGTTCCGACACTGAAGCTTTCTTT.

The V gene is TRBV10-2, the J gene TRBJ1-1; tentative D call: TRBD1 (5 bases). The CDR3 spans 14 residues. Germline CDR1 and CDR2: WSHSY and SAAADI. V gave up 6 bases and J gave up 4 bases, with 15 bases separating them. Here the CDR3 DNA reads TGCGCCAGCAGGGGGCTTCAATCCGTCACTGAAGCTTTCTTT. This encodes CASRGLQSVTEAFF.

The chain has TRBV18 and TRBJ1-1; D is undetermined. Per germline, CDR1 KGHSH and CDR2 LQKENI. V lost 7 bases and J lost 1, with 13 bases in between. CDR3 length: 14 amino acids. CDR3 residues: CASFGGQANTEAFF. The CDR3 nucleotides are TGTGCCAGCTTTGGAGGGCAGGCGAACACTGAAGCTTTCTTT.

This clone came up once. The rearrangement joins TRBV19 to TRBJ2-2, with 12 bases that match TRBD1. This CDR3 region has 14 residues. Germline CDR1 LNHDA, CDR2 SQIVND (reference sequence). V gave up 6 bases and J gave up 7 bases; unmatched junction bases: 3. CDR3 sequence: CASRGQGADGELFF. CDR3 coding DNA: TGTGCCAGTAGGGGACAGGGGGCCGACGGGGAGCTGTTTTTT.

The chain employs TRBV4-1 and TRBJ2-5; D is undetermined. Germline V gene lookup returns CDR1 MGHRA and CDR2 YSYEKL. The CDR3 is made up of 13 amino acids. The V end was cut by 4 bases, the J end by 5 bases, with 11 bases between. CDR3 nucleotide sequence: TGCGCCAGCAGCCTCAAAGCCGATGAGACCCAGTACTTC. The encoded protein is CASSLKADETQYF.

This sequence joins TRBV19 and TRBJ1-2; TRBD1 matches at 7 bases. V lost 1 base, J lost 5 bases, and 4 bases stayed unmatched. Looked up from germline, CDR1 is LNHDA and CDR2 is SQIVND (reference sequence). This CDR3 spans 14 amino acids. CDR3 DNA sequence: TGTGCCAGTAGTATAGGGGGACAGCTTTATGGCTACACCTTC. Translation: CASSIGGQLYGYTF. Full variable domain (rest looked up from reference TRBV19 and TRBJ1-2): DGGITQSPKYLFRKEGQNVTLSCEQNLNHDAMYWYRQDPGQGLRLIYYSQIVNDFQKGDIAEGYSVSREKKESFPLTVTSAQKNPTAFYLCASSIGGQLYGYTFGSGTRLTVV.

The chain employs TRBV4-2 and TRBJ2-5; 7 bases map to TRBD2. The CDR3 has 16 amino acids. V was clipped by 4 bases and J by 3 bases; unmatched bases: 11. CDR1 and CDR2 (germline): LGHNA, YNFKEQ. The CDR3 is CASSLSSGSTKETQYF. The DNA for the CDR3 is TGTGCCAGCAGCCTCTCTAGCGGTAGTACCAAAGAGACCCAGTACTTC.